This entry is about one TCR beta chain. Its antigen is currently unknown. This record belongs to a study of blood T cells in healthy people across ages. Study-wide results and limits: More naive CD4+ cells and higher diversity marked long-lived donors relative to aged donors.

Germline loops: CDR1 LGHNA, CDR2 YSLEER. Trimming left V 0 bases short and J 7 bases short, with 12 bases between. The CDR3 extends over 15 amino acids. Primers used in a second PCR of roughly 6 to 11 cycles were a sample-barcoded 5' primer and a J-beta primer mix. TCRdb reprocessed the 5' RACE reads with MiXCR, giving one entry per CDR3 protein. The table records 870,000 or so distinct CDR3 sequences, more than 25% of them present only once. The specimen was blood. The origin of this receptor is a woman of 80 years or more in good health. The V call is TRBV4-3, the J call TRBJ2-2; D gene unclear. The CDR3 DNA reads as TGCGCCAGCAGCCAAGAAGTTAACCTAAGCGGGGAGCTGTTTTTT. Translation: CASSQEVNLSGELFF.